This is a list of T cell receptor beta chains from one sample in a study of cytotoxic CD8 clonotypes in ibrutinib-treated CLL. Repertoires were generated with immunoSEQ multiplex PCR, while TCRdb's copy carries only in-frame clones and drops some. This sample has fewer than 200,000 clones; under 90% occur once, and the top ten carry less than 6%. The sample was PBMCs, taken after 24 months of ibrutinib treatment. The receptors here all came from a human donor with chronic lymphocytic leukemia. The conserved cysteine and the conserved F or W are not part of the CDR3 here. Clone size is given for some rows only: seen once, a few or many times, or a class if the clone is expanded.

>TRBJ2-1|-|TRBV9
ASSAKGLPDEQF
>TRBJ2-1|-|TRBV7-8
ASSPRMGDLSLSSF
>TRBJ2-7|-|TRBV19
ASSSRDRVNEQY
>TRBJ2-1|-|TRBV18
ASSPPTGRGQF
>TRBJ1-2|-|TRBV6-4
ASSDSMNLRGNVNGYT
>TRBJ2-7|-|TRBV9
ASSRGPTSYEQY
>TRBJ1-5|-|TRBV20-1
SASPNQPQH
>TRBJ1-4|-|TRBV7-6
ASSFQGTGELGNEKLF
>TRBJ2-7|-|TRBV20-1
SAGTGGMQY
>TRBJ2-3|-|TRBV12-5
ASGGTGETDTQY
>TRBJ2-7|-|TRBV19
ASSIEVGQGDYEQY
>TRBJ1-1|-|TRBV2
ASSGQNTEAF
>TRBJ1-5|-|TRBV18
ASSPGGNSNQPQH
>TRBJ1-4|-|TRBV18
ASSPPSVLLNEKLF
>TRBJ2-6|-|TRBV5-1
ASSLTSGASGANVLT
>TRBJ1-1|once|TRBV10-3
AISEFGGGQNTEAF
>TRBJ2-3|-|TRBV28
ASSLFWDTQY
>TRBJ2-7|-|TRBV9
ASSVGGQGFYEQY
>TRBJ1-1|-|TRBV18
ASSPTRNTEAF
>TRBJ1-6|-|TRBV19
ASSHAGGMSSPLH
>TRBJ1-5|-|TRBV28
ASTVTGSYSNQPQH
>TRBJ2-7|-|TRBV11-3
ASSLGSRYEQY
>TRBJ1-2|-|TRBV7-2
ASSYDYEVGYT
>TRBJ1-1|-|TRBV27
ASSFFPGRAF
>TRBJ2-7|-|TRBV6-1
ASSPGPGSYEQY
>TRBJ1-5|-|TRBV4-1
ASSQERDRGDQPQH
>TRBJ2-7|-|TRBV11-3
ASSHDREVQY
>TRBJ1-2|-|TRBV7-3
ASSLSPLSGRIDGYT
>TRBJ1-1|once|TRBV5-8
ASRLGGARTEAF
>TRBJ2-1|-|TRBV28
ASSHSGSYNEQF
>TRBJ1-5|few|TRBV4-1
ASSQGRQQGNQPQH
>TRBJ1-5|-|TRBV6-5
ASSYGGGPQPQH
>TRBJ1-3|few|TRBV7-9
ASSLVGNTIY
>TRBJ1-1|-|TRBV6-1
ASNNTEAF
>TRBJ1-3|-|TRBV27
ASSERGAGNTIY
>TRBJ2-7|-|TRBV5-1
ASSWGQGYYEQY
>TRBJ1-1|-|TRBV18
ASSPSRGSTNTEAF
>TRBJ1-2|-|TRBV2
ASRLPGQGYYGYT
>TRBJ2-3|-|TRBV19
ATKDRGAISDTQY
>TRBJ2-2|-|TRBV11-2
ASSRQGASYTGELF
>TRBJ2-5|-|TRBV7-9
ASSQWVGRERETQY
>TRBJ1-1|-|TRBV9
ASSPQGGYTEAF
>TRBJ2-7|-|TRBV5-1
ASSLYEGTHYEQY
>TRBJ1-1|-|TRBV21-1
ASLNTEAF
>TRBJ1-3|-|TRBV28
ASSVQGGFGNTIY